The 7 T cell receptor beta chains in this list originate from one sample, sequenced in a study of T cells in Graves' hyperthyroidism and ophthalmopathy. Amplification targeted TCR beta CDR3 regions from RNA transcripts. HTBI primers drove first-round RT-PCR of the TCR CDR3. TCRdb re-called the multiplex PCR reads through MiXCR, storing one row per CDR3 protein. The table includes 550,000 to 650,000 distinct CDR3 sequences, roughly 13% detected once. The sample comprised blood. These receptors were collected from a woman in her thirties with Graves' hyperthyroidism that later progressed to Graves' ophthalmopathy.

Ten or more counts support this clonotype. CDR3 DNA sequence: TGTGCCAGCAGCCCCGAGGGGACAGAATACAATGAGCAGTTCTTC. Translated: CASSPEGTEYNEQFF. The genes are TRBV9 and TRBJ2-1; 7 nucleotides match TRBD1. This CDR3 has 15 amino acids. CDR1 and CDR2 from the germline V gene are SGDLS and YYNGEE. The trim removed 4 bases at V and 4 bases at J, leaving 8 bases unmatched.

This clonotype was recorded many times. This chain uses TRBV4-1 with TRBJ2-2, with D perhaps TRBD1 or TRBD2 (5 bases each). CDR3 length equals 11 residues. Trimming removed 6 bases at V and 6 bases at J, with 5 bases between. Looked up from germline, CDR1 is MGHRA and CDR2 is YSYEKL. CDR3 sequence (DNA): TGCGCCAGCAGGGGGGCCGGGGAGCTGTTTTTT. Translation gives CASRGAGELFF.

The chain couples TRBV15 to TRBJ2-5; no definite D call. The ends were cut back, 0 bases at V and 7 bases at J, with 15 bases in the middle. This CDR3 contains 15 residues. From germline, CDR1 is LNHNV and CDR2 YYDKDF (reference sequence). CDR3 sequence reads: CATSRDRFGIGTQYF. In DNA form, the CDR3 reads TGTGCCACCAGCAGAGATCGGTTTGGCATTGGGACCCAGTACTTC.

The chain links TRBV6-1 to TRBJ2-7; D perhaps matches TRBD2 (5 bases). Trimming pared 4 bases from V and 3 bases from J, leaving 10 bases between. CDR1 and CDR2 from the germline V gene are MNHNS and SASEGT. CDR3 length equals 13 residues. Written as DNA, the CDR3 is TGTGCCAGCAGTGTAATGGACTTCTACGAGCAGTACTTC. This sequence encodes CASSVMDFYEQYF.

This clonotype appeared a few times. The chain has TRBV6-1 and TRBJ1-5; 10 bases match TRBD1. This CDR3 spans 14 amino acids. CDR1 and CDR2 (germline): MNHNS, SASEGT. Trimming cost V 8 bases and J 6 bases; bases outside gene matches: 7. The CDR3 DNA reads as TGTGCCAGCGGGAAGACAGGGGGCCGTCAGCCCCAGCATTTT. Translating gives CASGKTGGRQPQHF.

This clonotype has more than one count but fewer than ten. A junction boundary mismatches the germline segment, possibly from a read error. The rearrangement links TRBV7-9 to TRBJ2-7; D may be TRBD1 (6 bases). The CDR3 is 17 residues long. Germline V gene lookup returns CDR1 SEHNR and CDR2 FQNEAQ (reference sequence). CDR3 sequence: CASSPARGGEVTYEQHF. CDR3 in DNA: TGTGCCAGCAGCCCTGCCAGGGGCGGAGAGGTTACCTACGAGCAGCACTTC.

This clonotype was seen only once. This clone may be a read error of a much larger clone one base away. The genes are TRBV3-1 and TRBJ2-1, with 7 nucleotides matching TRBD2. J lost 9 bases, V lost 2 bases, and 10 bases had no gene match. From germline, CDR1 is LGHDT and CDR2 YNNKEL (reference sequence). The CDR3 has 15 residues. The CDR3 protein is CASSQREGLGSEQFF. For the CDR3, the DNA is TGTGCCAGCAGCCAAAGGGAGGGCCTAGGGAGTGAGCAGTTCTTC.